Presented here are 8 T cell receptor beta chains from one specimen sequenced in a study of T cells expressing NK-cell markers. Reanalyzing the 5' RACE reads, TCRdb keeps one entry per CDR3 protein, without DNA. Its listing shows over 250,000 distinct CDR3 sequences. Sequencing was done on a sample of blood T cells: a sorted CD56 or NKG2C T cell subset, CD4+ or CD8+ T cells, or bulk PBMC T cells (not recorded which). Receptors were obtained from a woman between 18 and 70 years old in good health.

CDR3 region: CASSLGRGPDTQYF. The V and J genes are TRBV6-5 and TRBJ2-3; TCRdb's D gene call, TRBD2, goes unchecked for lack of DNA. The length of the CDR3 is 14 residues. Germline-derived CDR1 and CDR2 are MNHEY and SVGAGI.

V usage is TRBV10-3 and J usage is TRBJ2-4; no DNA is available, so the TRBD1 call from TCRdb remains unchecked. CDR1 and CDR2 from the germline V gene are ENHRY and SYGVKD. This CDR3 spans 14 amino acids. The CDR3 region is CAISMDRDKNIQYF.

The rearrangement joins TRBV7-8 to TRBJ2-2. This CDR3 is built from 15 residues. Germline values: CDR1 SGHVS, CDR2 FQNEAQ. The CDR3 loop reads CASSFRLANTGELFF. Full variable domain (missing parts from reference TRBV7-8 and TRBJ2-2): GAGVSQSPRYKVAKRGQDVALRCDPISGHVSLFWYQQALGQGPEFLTYFQNEAQLDKSGLPSDRFFAERPEGSVSTLKIQRTQQEDSAVYLCASSFRLANTGELFFGEGSRLTVL.

The rearrangement links TRBV12-3 or TRBV12-4 to TRBJ2-1; the D gene TCRdb calls, TRBD1, cannot be checked with no DNA. The CDR3 sequence is 16 residues long. This CDR3 is CASSKPETTPYNEQFF.

The chain combines TRBV28 with TRBJ2-2; absent DNA, TCRdb's TRBD1 call cannot be checked. Germline V gene data show CDR1 as MDHEN and CDR2 as SYDVKM. CDR3 length: 15 amino acids. CDR3 sequence: CASSFRQANTGELFF.

The V and J genes are TRBV7-9 and TRBJ1-5. The CDR3 length is 16 residues. Germline lookup yields CDR1 SEHNR and CDR2 FQNEAQ (reference sequence). Here the CDR3 reads CASSPEGIHSNQPQHF.

V and J are TRBV2 and TRBJ2-7; TCRdb's D call, TRBD2, is unchecked because there is no DNA. This CDR3 has 16 amino acids. CDR1 is SNHLY and CDR2 is FYNNEI in the germline V gene. This CDR3 is CASNPTVLAGGLEQYF.

V gene TRBV5-6 combines with J gene TRBJ1-2. CDR3 length: 16 residues. The germline gives CDR1 SGHDT, CDR2 YYEEEE. The CDR3 loop reads CASSLAGKRQNYGYTF.